A selection of T cell receptor beta chains follows, all from one sample in a study of shared clonotypes between healthy human individuals. Clones were sequenced by immunoSEQ multiplex PCR, and TCRdb holds only the in-frame ones, with some missing. The data hold some 1.1 million clones, with approximately 77% observed a single time. Sequences were obtained from memory CD4+ T cells from PBMCs. These receptors all stem from a man aged 18 to 30 in good health. Some clones in this sample may be carry-over from other donors' samples. The CDR3 runs from the conserved cysteine through the conserved F or W. A D gene is named only where the DNA matches it firmly. For some rows the clone size is stated as once, few or many, or as a class when expanded; others skip it.

j_call,d_call,v_call,clone_size,cdr3_nt,cdr3_aa
TRBJ2-5,.,TRBV28,.,TGTGCCAGCAGTCTCACTAGGATGGGGGAGACCCAGTACTTC,CASSLTRMGETQYF
TRBJ2-7,TRBD2,TRBV29-1,.,TGCAGCGTTGAAGGACTAGCGGGCCCCTACGAGCAGTACTTC,CSVEGLAGPYEQYF
TRBJ2-7,TRBD1,TRBV19,.,TGTGCCAGTAGTATAGCGTCCGGGACAGGGGACTACGAGCAGTACTTC,CASSIASGTGDYEQYF
TRBJ2-7,TRBD2,TRBV28,.,TGTGCCAGCAGTTTACTAGCGGCTACCTACGAGCAGTACTTC,CASSLLAATYEQYF
TRBJ2-7,.,TRBV10-3,.,TGTGCCATCAGTGAGTCGGGACGGTCCATCGACGAGCAGTACTTC,CAISESGRSIDEQYF
TRBJ2-7,.,TRBV28,once,TGTGCCAGCAGGGAGGACACCTACGAGCAGTACTTC,CASREDTYEQYF
TRBJ1-5,TRBD1,TRBV10-1,.,TGCGCCAGCAGACCGACAGGGCCGATTCCCCCCAGCAATCAGCCCCAGCATTTT,CASRPTGPIPPSNQPQHF
TRBJ2-5,.,TRBV7-3,.,TGTGCCAGCAGCTTCACGGGCAGGGAAGAGACCCAGTACTTC,CASSFTGREETQYF
TRBJ1-6,.,TRBV2,.,TGTGCCAGCAGTGCCGACGCTCTCTCTTCACCCCTCCACTTT,CASSADALSSPLHF
TRBJ2-1,TRBD1,TRBV11-3,.,TGTGCCAGCAGCCCCGGAGACAGGGGTTTGTACAATGAGCAGTTCTTC,CASSPGDRGLYNEQFF
TRBJ2-4,TRBD1,TRBV6-1,.,TGTGCCACTCGGCAGGGGGCGAGTCACATTCAGTACTTC,CATRQGASHIQYF
TRBJ1-5,.,TRBV7-2,once,TGTGCCAGCAGCTCAGAGGGAGGGGTTGGCGCGGGCAATCAGCCCCAGCATTTT,CASSSEGGVGAGNQPQHF
TRBJ1-5,.,TRBV19,.,TGTGCCAGTAGTATAGTTTCCAGACTCCAGCCCCAGCATTTT,CASSIVSRLQPQHF
TRBJ2-3,TRBD1,TRBV5-4,.,TGTGCCAGCAGCAGTAGGACAGGGTCCACAGATACGCAGTATTTT,CASSSRTGSTDTQYF
TRBJ2-6,.,TRBV11-2,.,TGTGCCAGCAGGCCCTCCGGGGCCAACGTCCTGACTTTC,CASRPSGANVLTF
TRBJ1-5,.,TRBV14,.,TGTGCCAGCAGCCAAGACGGCAATCAGCCCCAGCATTTT,CASSQDGNQPQHF
TRBJ2-1,TRBD2,TRBV5-1,few,TGCGCCAGCAGCGCGACTAGCTCGAGCTCCTACAATGAGCAGTTCTTC,CASSATSSSSYNEQFF
TRBJ1-2,TRBD1,TRBV7-2,.,TGTGCCAGCAGCTTCCCCGGGACAGGGGACTATGGCTACACCTTC,CASSFPGTGDYGYTF
TRBJ2-7,TRBD2,TRBV5-6,.,TGTGCCAGCAGCTTGGGCTCGCGGGAGGCCTCATACGAGCAGTACTTC,CASSLGSREASYEQYF
TRBJ2-7,.,TRBV5-1,.,TGCGCCAGCAACCTGGGCAGCGGTCGGGCCTACGAGCAGTACTTC,CASNLGSGRAYEQYF
TRBJ2-5,.,TRBV29-1,many,TGCAGCGTTGGGGGCGGGCAGGTCGCGGAGACCCAGTACTTC,CSVGGGQVAETQYF
TRBJ2-5,.,TRBV7-2,once,TGTGCCAGCAGCCGAGGGGGACAAGCACCCCTCGGGACCCAGTACTTC,CASSRGGQAPLGTQYF
TRBJ1-5,.,TRBV7-8,.,TGTGCCAGCAGCCAAACCCGGGACGGATACAATCAGCCCCAGCATTTT,CASSQTRDGYNQPQHF
TRBJ2-7,TRBD1,TRBV5-6,.,TGTGCCAGCACCCCCCAGGGGGCGCGGGCCTACGAGCAGTACTTC,CASTPQGARAYEQYF
TRBJ2-2,TRBD2,TRBV11-3,.,TGTGCCAGCAGCCCAAGGGGACTAGGTCCCGCCGGGGAGCTGTTTTTT,CASSPRGLGPAGELFF
TRBJ2-1,.,TRBV15,.,TGTGCCACCAGCAGAGCAAGGAATACCGGATACAATGAGCAGTTCTTC,CATSRARNTGYNEQFF
TRBJ2-7,.,TRBV6-5,.,TGTGCCAGCAGTCGAACAGTGACTTCCTACGAGCAGTACTTC,CASSRTVTSYEQYF
TRBJ2-3,.,TRBV6-4,once,TGTGCCAGCAGTGAACCTAGGAGGGAGGCCACAGATACGCAGTATTTT,CASSEPRREATDTQYF
TRBJ2-2,TRBD2,TRBV5-4,few,TGTGCCAGCAGCTCCGGACTAGCGGGCCGGAACACCGGGGAGCTGTTTTTT,CASSSGLAGRNTGELFF
TRBJ1-2,.,TRBV5-6,.,TGTGCCAGCAGCTTAGGGGGGGAGAGCTATGGCTACACCTTC,CASSLGGESYGYTF
TRBJ2-1,TRBD2,TRBV9,.,TGTGCCAGCAGCGTAGCGAGCGGGACGTACAATGAGCAGTTCTTC,CASSVASGTYNEQFF
TRBJ2-1,.,TRBV7-2,.,TGTGCCAGCAGCTTCCCCTACAATGAGCAGTTCTTC,CASSFPYNEQFF
TRBJ2-7,.,TRBV4-1,.,TGCGCCAGCAGCCAAGATATGGCAGGGAGAAGAAACGAGCAGTACTTC,CASSQDMAGRRNEQYF
TRBJ2-5,.,TRBV14,.,TGTGCCAGCAGAGACGGGAAAAAATTCGGGGAGACCCAGTACTTC,CASRDGKKFGETQYF
TRBJ2-5,.,TRBV28,.,TGTGCCAGCGGGGGCCTTCAAGAGACCCAGTACTTC,CASGGLQETQYF
TRBJ2-2,.,TRBV7-3,.,TGTGCCAGCAGCTTCATGGCGGGTACGGTCCCCGGGGAGCTGTTTTTT,CASSFMAGTVPGELFF
TRBJ1-2,.,TRBV6-6,.,TGTGCCAGCACTCCGACGGTCACAGATTACTATGGCTACACCTTC,CASTPTVTDYYGYTF
TRBJ1-2,TRBD1,TRBV5-6,.,TGTGCCAGCAGTACCACAACCGGGACAGGGTTTGGCTACACCTTC,CASSTTTGTGFGYTF
TRBJ1-2,.,TRBV29-1,once,TGCAGCGTTGAACAGCCAGATAATGGCTACACCTTC,CSVEQPDNGYTF
TRBJ1-2,TRBD1,TRBV28,.,TGTGCCAGCAGGGCAGGGGGGTTTGTCGACTATGGCTACACCTTC,CASRAGGFVDYGYTF
TRBJ1-1,.,TRBV5-1,.,TGCGCCAGCAGCTTGGAAGGGTTTCACACTGAAGCTTTCTTT,CASSLEGFHTEAFF
TRBJ1-5,TRBD1,TRBV27,.,TGTGCCAGCAGGCCAGACAGGGCGACGGGCAATCAGCCCCAGCATTTT,CASRPDRATGNQPQHF
TRBJ1-5,.,TRBV4-1,.,TGCGCCAGCAGCTTTGAAAAGGACGGCAATCAGCCCCAGCATTTT,CASSFEKDGNQPQHF
TRBJ1-3,.,TRBV5-1,.,TGCGCCAGCAGCTTGCAAGGGTTTGGAAACACCATATATTTT,CASSLQGFGNTIYF
TRBJ1-6,TRBD1,TRBV27,.,TGTGCCAGCAGTCGGGGACAGGGGTATTCACCCCTCCACTTT,CASSRGQGYSPLHF
TRBJ1-1,TRBD1,TRBV28,few,TGTGCCAGCAGTGGACAGGGCCCTGAAGCTTTCTTT,CASSGQGPEAFF
TRBJ2-1,TRBD2,TRBV6-6,.,TGTGCCAGCAGGAGTAGAGGACTAGCGATGGATGAGCAGTTCTTC,CASRSRGLAMDEQFF
TRBJ1-4,.,TRBV27,.,TGTGCCAGCAGTTGGGGGCAGGGATCCACCTCAGATGAAAAACTGTTTTTT,CASSWGQGSTSDEKLFF
TRBJ2-2,.,TRBV6-1,.,TGTGCCAGCAGTGGGACTACGATAGGCGGGGAGCTGTTTTTT,CASSGTTIGGELFF
TRBJ1-1,.,TRBV18,.,TGTGCCAGCTCTCGTGACAGGAACACTGAAGCTTTCTTT,CASSRDRNTEAFF
TRBJ1-4,.,TRBV5-1,.,TGCGCCAGCAGCGGCACCGGGTCTCAAGGGGAAAAACTGTTTTTT,CASSGTGSQGEKLFF
TRBJ2-1,.,TRBV25-1,.,TGTGCCAGCAGTGACCAGGGCCTCTCCTACAATGAGCAGTTCTTC,CASSDQGLSYNEQFF
TRBJ2-7,.,TRBV28,.,TGTGCCAGCAGGGGGAGACAGGTGACCTACGAGCAGTACTTC,CASRGRQVTYEQYF
TRBJ1-2,TRBD1,TRBV6-1,.,TGTGCCAGCAGTGAAGCCGGCCAGGGGGATGGCTACACCTTC,CASSEAGQGDGYTF